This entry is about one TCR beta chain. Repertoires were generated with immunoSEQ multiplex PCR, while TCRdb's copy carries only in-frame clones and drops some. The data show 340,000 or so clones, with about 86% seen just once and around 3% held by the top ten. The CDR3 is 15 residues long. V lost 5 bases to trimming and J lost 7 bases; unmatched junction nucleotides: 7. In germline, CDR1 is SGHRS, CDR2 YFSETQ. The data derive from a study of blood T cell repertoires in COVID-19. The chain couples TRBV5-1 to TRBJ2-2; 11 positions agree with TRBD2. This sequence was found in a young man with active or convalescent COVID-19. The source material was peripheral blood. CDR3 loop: CASSYLAGGSGELFF. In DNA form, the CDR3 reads TGCGCCAGCAGTTACCTAGCGGGAGGAAGCGGGGAGCTGTTTTTT.